This T cell receptor beta chain comes out of a study of vaccination effects on CD4 cells after COVID-19. Turning to the study itself: Two-dose BNT162b2 or mRNA-1273 vaccination was given to participants.

A note on this clone: Its antigen is as yet unknown.

Assay used: immunoSEQ multiplex PCR; TCRdb lists only in-frame clones, some missing. Of 60,000 to 70,000 clones listed, about four fifths are singletons. ViraFEST assay sequencing came after antigen-specific CD4+ T cells were expanded with viral peptide pools. Isolation of CD4+ T cells took place after about ten days of culture. Among the vaccine recipients, none had a prior SARS-CoV-2 infection, and nucleocapsid antibodies were negative. The researchers cultured around 2 million PBMC per well with about 10 IU/ml IL-2 and roughly 10 ug/ml peptides. V dropped 4 bases and J dropped 8 bases, with 14 bases sitting between them. CDR1 SNHLY and CDR2 FYNNEI come from the germline V gene. The CDR3 sequence is 13 residues long. Findings and limits, study-wide: The study dataset contains few convalescent patients and includes no early post-infection timepoints.

The gene calls are TRBV2 and TRBJ1-2; D is perhaps TRBD1 (6 bases). Material: CD4+ T cells from PBMCs cultured with HCoV-229E spike peptides, obtained before COVID-19 vaccination. This sequence originates from a human donor who received a COVID-19 vaccine. CDR3 in DNA: TGTGCCAGCAGTGTCACAGGGACAAGCGGCTACACCTTC. Translated, it gives CASSVTGTSGYTF.